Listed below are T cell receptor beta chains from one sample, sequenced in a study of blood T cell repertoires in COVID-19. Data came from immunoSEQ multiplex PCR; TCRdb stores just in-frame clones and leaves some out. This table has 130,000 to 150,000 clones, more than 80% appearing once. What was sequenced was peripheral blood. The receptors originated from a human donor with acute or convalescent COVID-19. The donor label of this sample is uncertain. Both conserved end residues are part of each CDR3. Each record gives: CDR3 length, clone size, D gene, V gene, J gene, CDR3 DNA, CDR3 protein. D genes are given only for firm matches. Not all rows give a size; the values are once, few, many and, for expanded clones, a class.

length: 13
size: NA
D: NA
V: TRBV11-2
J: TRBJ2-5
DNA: TGTGCCAGCAGCCCACCGAACGAGGAGACCCAGTACTTC
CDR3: CASSPPNEETQYF

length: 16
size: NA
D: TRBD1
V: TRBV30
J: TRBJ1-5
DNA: TGTGCCTGGAGTAGACAGGGGACTCCTAGCAATCAGCCCCAGCATTTT
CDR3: CAWSRQGTPSNQPQHF

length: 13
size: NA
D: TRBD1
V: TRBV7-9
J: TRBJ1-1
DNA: TGTGCCAGCAGCTTAAGCAGGGGGGCTGAAGCTTTCTTT
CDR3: CASSLSRGAEAFF

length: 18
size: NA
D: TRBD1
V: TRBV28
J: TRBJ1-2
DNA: TGTGCCAGCAGCTCTCAGGCCGATCCCGGGACAGTTAACTATGGCTACACCTTC
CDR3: CASSSQADPGTVNYGYTF

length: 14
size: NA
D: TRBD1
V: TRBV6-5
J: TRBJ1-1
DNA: TGTGCCAGCACCAGGGGACAGGGGGCAACTGAAGCTTTCTTT
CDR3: CASTRGQGATEAFF

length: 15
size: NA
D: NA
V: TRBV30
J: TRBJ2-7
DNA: TGTGCCTGGAGTGTCGGTGGGGCTAGAAGGTACGAGCAGTACTTC
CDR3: CAWSVGGARRYEQYF

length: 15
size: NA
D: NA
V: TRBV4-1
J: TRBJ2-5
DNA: TGCGCCAGCAGCCAGGCCTCGGGGGTCGGGGAGACCCAGTACTTC
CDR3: CASSQASGVGETQYF

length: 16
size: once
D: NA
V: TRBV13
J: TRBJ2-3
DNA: TGTGCCAGCAGCTTAGGAGGGGGGGAGAACACAGATACGCAGTATTTT
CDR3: CASSLGGGENTDTQYF

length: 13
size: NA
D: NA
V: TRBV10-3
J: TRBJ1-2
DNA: TGTGCCATCAGTGAACAAGGGGTGGAAGGCTACACCTTC
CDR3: CAISEQGVEGYTF

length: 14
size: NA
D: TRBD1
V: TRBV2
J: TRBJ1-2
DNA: TGTGCCAGCAGTTCAGACAGGGCCGTGTATGGCTACACCTTC
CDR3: CASSSDRAVYGYTF

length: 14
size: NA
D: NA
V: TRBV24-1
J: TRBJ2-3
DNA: TGTGCCACCGGGGGGAACATGGAGACAGATACGCAGTATTTT
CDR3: CATGGNMETDTQYF

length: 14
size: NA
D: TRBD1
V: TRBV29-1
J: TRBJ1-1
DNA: TGCAGCGGTAGGACAGGAGGTGTGAACACTGAAGCTTTCTTT
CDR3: CSGRTGGVNTEAFF

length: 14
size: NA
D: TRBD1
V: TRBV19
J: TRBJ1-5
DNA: TGTGCCAGTAGCCCGAGTACAGGGGGCGAGCCCCAGCATTTT
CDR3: CASSPSTGGEPQHF

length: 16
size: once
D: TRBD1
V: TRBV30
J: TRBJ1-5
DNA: TGTGCCTGGAGTTTGCCGGGACAGGGACTCAATCAGCCCCAGCATTTT
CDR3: CAWSLPGQGLNQPQHF

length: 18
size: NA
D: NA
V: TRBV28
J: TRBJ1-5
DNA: TGTGCCAGCACTCCCTCCGGGTCCCCAACCAAGGGCAATCAGCCCCAGCATTTT
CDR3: CASTPSGSPTKGNQPQHF

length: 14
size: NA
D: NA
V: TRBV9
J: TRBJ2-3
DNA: TGTGCCAGCAGCGTGAACAGTCGCACAGATACGCAGTATTTT
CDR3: CASSVNSRTDTQYF

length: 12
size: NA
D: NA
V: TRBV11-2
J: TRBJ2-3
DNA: TGTGCCAGCAGCTCGGTTGCAGATACGCAGTATTTT
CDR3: CASSSVADTQYF

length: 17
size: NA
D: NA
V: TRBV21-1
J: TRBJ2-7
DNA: TGTGCCAGCGGCCAATTACTAGAGCGGACAGGAAGCTACGAGCAGTACTTC
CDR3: CASGQLLERTGSYEQYF

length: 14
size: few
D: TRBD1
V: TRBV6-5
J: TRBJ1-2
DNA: TGTGCCAGCAGTTACCGGGGACAGGGAGGAGGCTACACCTTC
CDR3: CASSYRGQGGGYTF

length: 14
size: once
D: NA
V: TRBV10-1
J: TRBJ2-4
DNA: TGCGCCAGCAGTGAATCGGTAGCCAAAAACATTCAGTACTTC
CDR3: CASSESVAKNIQYF

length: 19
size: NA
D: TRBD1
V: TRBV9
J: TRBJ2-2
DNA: TGTGCCAGCAGCGTCCCAAACTGGCCTCGGACAGGAGATACCGGGGAGCTGTTTTTT
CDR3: CASSVPNWPRTGDTGELFF

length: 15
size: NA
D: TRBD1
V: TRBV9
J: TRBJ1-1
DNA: TGTGCCAGCAACCCCAGGGGGGCCCCTTCGACTGAAGCTTTCTTT
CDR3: CASNPRGAPSTEAFF

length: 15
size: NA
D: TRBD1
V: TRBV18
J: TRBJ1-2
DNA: TGTGCCAGCTCATCCTCGACAGGGGGCGTAAATGGCTACACCTTC
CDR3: CASSSSTGGVNGYTF

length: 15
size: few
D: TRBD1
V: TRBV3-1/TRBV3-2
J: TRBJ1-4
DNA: TGTGCCAGCAGCGTGGGGACAGGGGCAGGAGAAAAACTGTTTTTT
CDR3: CASSVGTGAGEKLFF

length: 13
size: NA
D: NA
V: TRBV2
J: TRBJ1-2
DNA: TGTGCCAGCAGTGTGCTGGACTCCTATGGCTACACCTTC
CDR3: CASSVLDSYGYTF

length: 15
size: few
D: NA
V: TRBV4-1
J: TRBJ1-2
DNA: TGCGCCAGCAGCTTGGGACACGGGGCCAACTATGGCTACACCTTC
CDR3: CASSLGHGANYGYTF

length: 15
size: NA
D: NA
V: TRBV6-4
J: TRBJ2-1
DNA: TGTGCCAGCAGTGACTCGACCTCCTACGGGAATGAGCAGTTCTTC
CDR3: CASSDSTSYGNEQFF

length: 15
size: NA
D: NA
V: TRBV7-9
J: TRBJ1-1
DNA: TGTGCCAGCTCCGGGTTCGGGACAACGAACACTGAAGCTTTCTTT
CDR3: CASSGFGTTNTEAFF

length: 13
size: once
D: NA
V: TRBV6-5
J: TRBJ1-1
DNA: TGTGCCAGCAGTTACTCGAAGGGAGCTGAAGCTTTCTTT
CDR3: CASSYSKGAEAFF

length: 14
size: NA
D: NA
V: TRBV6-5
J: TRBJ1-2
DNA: TGTGCCAGCAGCCCCGAACCAGACAGTCTCGGCTACACCTTC
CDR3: CASSPEPDSLGYTF

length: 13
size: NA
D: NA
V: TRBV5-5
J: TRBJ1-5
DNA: TGTGCCAGCAGCTTGTCCCGGTATCAGCCCCAGCATTTT
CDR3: CASSLSRYQPQHF

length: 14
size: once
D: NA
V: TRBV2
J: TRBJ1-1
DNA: TGTGCCAGCAGTGAAGAGGACATTAACACTGAAGCTTTCTTT
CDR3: CASSEEDINTEAFF

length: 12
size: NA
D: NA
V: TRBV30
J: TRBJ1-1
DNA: TGTGCCTGTACACGGGGAGGGACTGAAGCTTTCTTT
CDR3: CACTRGGTEAFF

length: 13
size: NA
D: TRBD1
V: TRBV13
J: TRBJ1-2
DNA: TGTGCCAGCAGCTTCCCAGGGGGCACTGGCTACACCTTC
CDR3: CASSFPGGTGYTF

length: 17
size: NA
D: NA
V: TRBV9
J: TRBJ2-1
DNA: TGTGCCAGCAGCGTAGGGGCTAGCAGGGGAACGGACCCAGAGCAGTTCTTC
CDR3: CASSVGASRGTDPEQFF

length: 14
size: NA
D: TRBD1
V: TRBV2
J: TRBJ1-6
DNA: TGTGCCAGCAGTGAAGCGGGACAGACTTCACCCCTCCACTTT
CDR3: CASSEAGQTSPLHF

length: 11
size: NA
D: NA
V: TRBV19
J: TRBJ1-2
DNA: TGTGCCAGGAGGCAGGGGCCCGGGTACACCTTC
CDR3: CARRQGPGYTF

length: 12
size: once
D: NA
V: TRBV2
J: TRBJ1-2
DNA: TGTGCCAGCAGTGGACACCTTTATGGCTACACCTTC
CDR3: CASSGHLYGYTF

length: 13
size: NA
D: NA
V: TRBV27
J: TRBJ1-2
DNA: TGTGCCAGCAGTTTATTTCACAGGGACGGCTACACCTTC
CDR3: CASSLFHRDGYTF

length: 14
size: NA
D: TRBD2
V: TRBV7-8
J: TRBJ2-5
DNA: TGTGCCAGCAGCTTAGAGCGGGGGTGGGAGACCCAGTACTTC
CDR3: CASSLERGWETQYF

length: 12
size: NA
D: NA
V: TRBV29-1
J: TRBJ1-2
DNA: TGCAGCGTTGGCAGTGGGGCCTTTGGCTACACCTTC
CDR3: CSVGSGAFGYTF

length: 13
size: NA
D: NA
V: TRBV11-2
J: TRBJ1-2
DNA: TGTGCCAGCAGCCCTGGACACCTCTATGGCTACACCTTC
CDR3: CASSPGHLYGYTF

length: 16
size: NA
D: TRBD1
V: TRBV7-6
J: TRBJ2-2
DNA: TGTGCCAGCAGCTCTAGGGGGCTAGCGAACACCGGGGAGCTGTTTTTT
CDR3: CASSSRGLANTGELFF

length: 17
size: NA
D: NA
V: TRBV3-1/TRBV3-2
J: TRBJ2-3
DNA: TGTGCCAGCAGCCAAGATCCATTGATACGCCGGACAGATACGCAGTATTTT
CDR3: CASSQDPLIRRTDTQYF

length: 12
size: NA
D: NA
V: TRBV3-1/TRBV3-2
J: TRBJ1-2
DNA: TGTGCCAGCAGCCGCAACATCTATGGCTACACCTTC
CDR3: CASSRNIYGYTF

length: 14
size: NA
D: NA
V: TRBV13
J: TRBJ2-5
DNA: TGTGCCAGCAGCTTACGCGGTTATCCAGAGACCCAGTACTTC
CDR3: CASSLRGYPETQYF

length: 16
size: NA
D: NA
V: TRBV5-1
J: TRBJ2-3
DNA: TGCGCCAGCAGCCTACTAAATAGCGCAAGCACAGATACGCAGTATTTT
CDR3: CASSLLNSASTDTQYF

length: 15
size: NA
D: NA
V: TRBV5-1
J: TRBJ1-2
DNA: TGCGCCAGCAGCTTGGCCTCGCAGGGGAACTATGGCTACACCTTC
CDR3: CASSLASQGNYGYTF

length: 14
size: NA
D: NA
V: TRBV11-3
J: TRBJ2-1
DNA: TGTGCCAGCAGCTCTAGGACTGGGGACAATGAGCAGTTCTTC
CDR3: CASSSRTGDNEQFF

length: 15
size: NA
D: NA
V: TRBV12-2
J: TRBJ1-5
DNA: TGTGCAAGTCGCCCACCGCCCTCGGGGGGTCAGCCCCAGCATTTT
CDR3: CASRPPPSGGQPQHF

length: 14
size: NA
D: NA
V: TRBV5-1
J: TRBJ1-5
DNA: TGCGCCAGCAGCTTTGGGCAGGCCAATCAGCCCCAGCATTTT
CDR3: CASSFGQANQPQHF

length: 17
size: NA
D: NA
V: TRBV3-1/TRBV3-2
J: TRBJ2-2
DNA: TGTGCCAGCAGCCAAGCTCCCCCCGGGGTCGGCACCGGGGAGCTGTTTTTT
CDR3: CASSQAPPGVGTGELFF

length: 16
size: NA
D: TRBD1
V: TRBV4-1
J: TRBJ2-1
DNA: TGCGCCAGCAGCCACCCCGGGACAGGGGGCCGGAGAGAGCAGTTCTTC
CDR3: CASSHPGTGGRREQFF

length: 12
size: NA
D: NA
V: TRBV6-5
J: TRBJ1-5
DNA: TGTGCCAGCAGGACAGGCAATCAGCCCCAGCATTTT
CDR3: CASRTGNQPQHF

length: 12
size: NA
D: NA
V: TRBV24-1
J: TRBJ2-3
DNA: TGTGCCACATCGCAAGGGGGAGATACGCAGTATTTT
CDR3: CATSQGGDTQYF

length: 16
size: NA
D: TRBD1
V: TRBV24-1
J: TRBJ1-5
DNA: TGTGCCACCAGTGATTCGGGACAGGGGCTCAATCAGCCCCAGCATTTT
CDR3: CATSDSGQGLNQPQHF

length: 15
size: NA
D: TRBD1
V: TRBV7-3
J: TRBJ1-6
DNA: TGTGCCAGCAGCCTTCTGACAGGGGGCCTTTCACCCCTCCACTTT
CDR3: CASSLLTGGLSPLHF

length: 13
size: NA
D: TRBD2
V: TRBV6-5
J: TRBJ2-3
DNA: TGTGCCAGCAGCCTCGGACTAGCAGATACGCAGTATTTT
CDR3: CASSLGLADTQYF

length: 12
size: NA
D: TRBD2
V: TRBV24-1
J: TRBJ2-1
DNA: TGTGCCACCCCCAATCGAGCGGGGTGGCAGTTCTTC
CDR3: CATPNRAGWQFF